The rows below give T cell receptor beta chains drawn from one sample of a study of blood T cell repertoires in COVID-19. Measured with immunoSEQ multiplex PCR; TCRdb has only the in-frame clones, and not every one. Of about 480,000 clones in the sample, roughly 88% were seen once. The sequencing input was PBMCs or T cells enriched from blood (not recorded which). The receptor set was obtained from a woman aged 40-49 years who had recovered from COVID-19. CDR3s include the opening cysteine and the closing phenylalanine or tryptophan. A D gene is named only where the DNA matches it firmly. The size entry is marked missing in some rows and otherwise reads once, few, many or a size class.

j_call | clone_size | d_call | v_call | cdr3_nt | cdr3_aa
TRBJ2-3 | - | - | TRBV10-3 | TGTGCCATTAGGAGTACCTCTAGCACAGATACGCAGTATTTT | CAIRSTSSTDTQYF
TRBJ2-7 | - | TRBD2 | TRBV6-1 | TGTGCCAGCAGTGATGTACCCCCTAGCGGGATCTACGAGCAGTACTTC | CASSDVPPSGIYEQYF
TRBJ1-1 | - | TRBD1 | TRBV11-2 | TGTGCCAGCAGGCGCCCGGGACAGTGGACTGAAGCTTTCTTT | CASRRPGQWTEAFF
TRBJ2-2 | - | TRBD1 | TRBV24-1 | TGTGCCACGGAAAAACAGGGGTCGTCGGGGGAGCTGTTTTTT | CATEKQGSSGELFF
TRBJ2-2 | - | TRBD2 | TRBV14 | TGTGCCAGCAGCCAATTTAGCGGGAGGTGGGACACCGGGGAGCTGTTTTTT | CASSQFSGRWDTGELFF
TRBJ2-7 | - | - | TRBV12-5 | TGTGCTAGTGGCTCAGACGGGGTGTTGGGCGAGCAGTACTTC | CASGSDGVLGEQYF
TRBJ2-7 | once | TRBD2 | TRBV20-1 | TGCAGTGCTAGTAGGGGACTAGCGGTTTACGAGCAGTACTTC | CSASRGLAVYEQYF
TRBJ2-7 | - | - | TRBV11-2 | TGTGCCAGCAGCCCAGGGGCAGGCGGGGAGCAGTACTTC | CASSPGAGGEQYF
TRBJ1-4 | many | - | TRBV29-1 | TGCAGCGGCGGGACTTCTGAAAAACTGTTTTTT | CSGGTSEKLFF
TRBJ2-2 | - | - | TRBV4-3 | TGCGCCAGCAGCCAAGGGCTTTTAGCCACCGGGGAGCTGTTTTTT | CASSQGLLATGELFF
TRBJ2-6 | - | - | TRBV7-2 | TGTGCCAGCAGCTTGGCCTCTGGGGCCAACGTCCTGACTTTC | CASSLASGANVLTF
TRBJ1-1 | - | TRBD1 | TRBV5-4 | TGTGCCAGCAGCCCAGAAGGGGGCCGGAACACTGAAGCTTTCTTT | CASSPEGGRNTEAFF
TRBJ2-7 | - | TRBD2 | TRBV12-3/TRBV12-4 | TGTGCCAGCGGACTAGCGGGACCCTACGAGCAGTACTTC | CASGLAGPYEQYF
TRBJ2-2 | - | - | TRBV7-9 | TGTGCCAGCAGCTCGCAGCGATCGATAGGTCGGGGGAACACCGGGGAGCTGTTTTTT | CASSSQRSIGRGNTGELFF
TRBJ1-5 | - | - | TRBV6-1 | TGTGCCAGCAGTGAAATGGGGGGGTACAATCAGCCCCAGCATTTT | CASSEMGGYNQPQHF
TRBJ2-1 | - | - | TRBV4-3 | TGCGCCAGCAGCCAAGAGTTTTTAGGGGGAGGGTCCTACAATGAGCAGTTCTTC | CASSQEFLGGGSYNEQFF
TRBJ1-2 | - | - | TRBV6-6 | TGTGCCAGCAGCCAAGGACAGACCTATGGCTACACCTTC | CASSQGQTYGYTF
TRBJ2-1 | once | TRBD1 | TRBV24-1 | TGTGCCACCAGTGATTGGACAGGGGCCTACAATGAGCAGTTCTTC | CATSDWTGAYNEQFF
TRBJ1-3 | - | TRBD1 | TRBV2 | TGTGCCAGCAGTGAATTCGGGACAGGGGGAAACACCATATATTTT | CASSEFGTGGNTIYF
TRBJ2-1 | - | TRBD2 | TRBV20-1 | TGCAGTGCTAGTAGGGCTAGCGGGAGGGCATTCTTCTACAATGAGCAGTTCTTC | CSASRASGRAFFYNEQFF
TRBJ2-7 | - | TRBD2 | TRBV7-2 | TGTGCCAGCAGCTTTTCGGGGGGATACTACGAGCAGTACTTC | CASSFSGGYYEQYF
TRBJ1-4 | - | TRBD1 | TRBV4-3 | TGCGCCAGCAGCAAACAGCGGGACAGGGGTTATGAAAAACTGTTTTTT | CASSKQRDRGYEKLFF
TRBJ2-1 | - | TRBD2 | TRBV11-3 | TGTGCCAGCAGCTTTCAGTCTAGCGGATCCTACAATGAGCAGTTCTTC | CASSFQSSGSYNEQFF
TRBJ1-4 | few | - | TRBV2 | TGTGCCAGCAGTGAGGGCACAGCCGCAAATGAAAAACTGTTTTTT | CASSEGTAANEKLFF
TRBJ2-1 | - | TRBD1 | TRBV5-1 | TGCGCCAGCAGTCCCCAGGGGGATGAGCAGTTCTTC | CASSPQGDEQFF
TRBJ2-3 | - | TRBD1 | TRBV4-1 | TGCGCCAGCAGCCCCATCCTGGACAGGGGGCGCTTTGATACGCAGTATTTT | CASSPILDRGRFDTQYF
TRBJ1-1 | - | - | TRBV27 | TGTGCCAGCAGTTCGCACACGAACACTGAAGCTTTCTTT | CASSSHTNTEAFF
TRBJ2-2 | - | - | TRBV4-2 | TGTGCCAGCAGCTCCACCCCGGCAGGGGACGGGGAGCTGTTTTTT | CASSSTPAGDGELFF
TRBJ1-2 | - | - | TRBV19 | TGTGCCACTAAGGGGGATCTATTTAACTATGGCTACACCTTC | CATKGDLFNYGYTF
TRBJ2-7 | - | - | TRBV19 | TGTGCCAGTAGTGCGACAGTCTACTCCTACGAGCAGTACTTC | CASSATVYSYEQYF
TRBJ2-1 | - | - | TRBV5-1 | TGCGCCAGCAGCTTGGAACTGACTAACTCCTACAATGAGCAGTTCTTC | CASSLELTNSYNEQFF
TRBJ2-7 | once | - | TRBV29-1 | TGCAGCGCGGGGACCGGGTCGGGCGAGCAGTACTTC | CSAGTGSGEQYF
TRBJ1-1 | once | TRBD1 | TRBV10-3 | TGTGCCATCAGGGGGGACAGGGTGGACACTGAAGCTTTCTTT | CAIRGDRVDTEAFF
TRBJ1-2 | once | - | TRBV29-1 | TGCAGCGTTCCAAGGGGCGGGGTTCAAGGCTACACCTTC | CSVPRGGVQGYTF
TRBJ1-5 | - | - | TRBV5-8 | TGTGCCAGCAGCTTGTATGTCCAGGGGAATCAGCCCCAGCATTTT | CASSLYVQGNQPQHF
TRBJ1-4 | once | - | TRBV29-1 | TGCAGCGTTGCGGTGGGGGGGCCTACTGAAAAACTGTTTTTT | CSVAVGGPTEKLFF
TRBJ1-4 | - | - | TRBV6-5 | TGTGCCAGCAGATTCCAGACAGGAGAAAATGAAAAACTGTTTTTT | CASRFQTGENEKLFF
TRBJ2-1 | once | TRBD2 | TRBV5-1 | TGCGCCAGCAGCTTGTTTTGGACTAGCGGGAGTTTGAAGAACAATGAGCAGTTCTTC | CASSLFWTSGSLKNNEQFF
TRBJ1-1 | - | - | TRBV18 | TGTGCCAGCTCACCCCAGGCTTCCAGGAACACTGAAGCTTTCTTT | CASSPQASRNTEAFF
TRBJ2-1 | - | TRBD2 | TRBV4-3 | TGCGCCAGCAGCCAGGGAAGGGCTAGCGGGGTAAGCTCCTACAATGAGCAGTTCTTC | CASSQGRASGVSSYNEQFF
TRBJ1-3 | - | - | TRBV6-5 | TGTGCCAGCCCTGAGGTCTGGCCTGGAAACACCATATATTTT | CASPEVWPGNTIYF
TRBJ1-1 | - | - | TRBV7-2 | TGTGCCAGCAGCTTAGGGCTTTCGAACACTGAAGCTTTCTTT | CASSLGLSNTEAFF
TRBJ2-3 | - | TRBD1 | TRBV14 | TGTGCCAGCAGCTACCGGACAGGGGCCATCACAGATACGCAGTATTTT | CASSYRTGAITDTQYF
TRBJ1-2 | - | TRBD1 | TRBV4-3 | TGCGCCAGCAGCCAAGATCAGGGGGTTTATGGCTACACCTTC | CASSQDQGVYGYTF
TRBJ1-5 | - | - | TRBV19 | TGTGCCAGTAGTATACCAGGGTCCGGGCAGCCCCAGCATTTT | CASSIPGSGQPQHF
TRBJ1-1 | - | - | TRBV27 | TGTGCCACCTTGGGGTGGAGGGCCGGCGTCACTGAAGCTTTCTTT | CATLGWRAGVTEAFF
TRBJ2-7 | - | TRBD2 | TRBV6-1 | TGTGCCAGCAGTGGGGAGGGGGAAGCTAGCGGGATTTACTACGAGCAGTACTTC | CASSGEGEASGIYYEQYF
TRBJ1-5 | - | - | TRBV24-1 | TGTGCCACCAGTGGTACGGGGTTCAATCAGCCCCAGCATTTT | CATSGTGFNQPQHF
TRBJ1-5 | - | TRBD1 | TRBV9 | TGTGCCAGCAGCGTAGGGACAGGGGGCGTTCAGCCCCAGCATTTT | CASSVGTGGVQPQHF
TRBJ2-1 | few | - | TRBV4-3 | TGCGCCAGCAGCCAAGGGCGCGGGGGCGGGTTCGGTGAGCAGTTCTTC | CASSQGRGGGFGEQFF
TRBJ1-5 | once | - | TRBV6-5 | TGTGCCAGCAAGAATGAGGGCCTTAAAGGTCAGCCCCAGCATTTT | CASKNEGLKGQPQHF
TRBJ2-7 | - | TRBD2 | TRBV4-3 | TGCGCCAGCAGCCAAGACGTAGCGGGAGAGTCCTACGAGCAGTACTTC | CASSQDVAGESYEQYF
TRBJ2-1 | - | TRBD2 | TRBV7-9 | TGTGCCAGCACACTAGCGGGAGCCTACAATGAGCAGTTCTTC | CASTLAGAYNEQFF